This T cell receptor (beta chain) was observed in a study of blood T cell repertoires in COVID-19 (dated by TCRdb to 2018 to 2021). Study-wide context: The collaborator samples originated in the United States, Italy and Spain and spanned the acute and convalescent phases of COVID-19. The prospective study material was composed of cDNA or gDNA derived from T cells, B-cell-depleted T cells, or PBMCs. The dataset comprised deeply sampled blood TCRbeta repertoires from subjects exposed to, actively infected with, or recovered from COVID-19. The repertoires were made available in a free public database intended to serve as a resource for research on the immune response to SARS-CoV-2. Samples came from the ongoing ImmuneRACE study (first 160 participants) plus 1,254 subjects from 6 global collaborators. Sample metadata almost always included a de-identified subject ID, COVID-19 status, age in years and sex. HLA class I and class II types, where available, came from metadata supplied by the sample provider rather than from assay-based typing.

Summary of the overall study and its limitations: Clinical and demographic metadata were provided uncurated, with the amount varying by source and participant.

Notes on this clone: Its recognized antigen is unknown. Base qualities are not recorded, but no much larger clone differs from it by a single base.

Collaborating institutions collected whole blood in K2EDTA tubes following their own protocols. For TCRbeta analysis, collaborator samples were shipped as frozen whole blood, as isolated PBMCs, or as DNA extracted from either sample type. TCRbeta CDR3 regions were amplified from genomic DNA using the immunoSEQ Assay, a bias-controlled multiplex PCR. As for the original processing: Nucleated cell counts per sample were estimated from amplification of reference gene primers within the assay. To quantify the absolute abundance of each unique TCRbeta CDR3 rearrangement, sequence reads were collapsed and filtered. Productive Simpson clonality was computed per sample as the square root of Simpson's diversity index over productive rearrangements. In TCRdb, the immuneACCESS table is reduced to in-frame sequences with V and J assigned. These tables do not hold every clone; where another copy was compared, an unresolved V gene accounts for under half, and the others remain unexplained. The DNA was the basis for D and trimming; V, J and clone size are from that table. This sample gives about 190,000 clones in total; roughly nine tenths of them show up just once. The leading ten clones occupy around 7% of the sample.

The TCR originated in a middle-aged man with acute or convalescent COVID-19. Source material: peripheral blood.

The CDR3 corresponds to CAWSVSGGAVEQYF. The DNA sequence is TGTGCCTGGAGTGTTAGCGGGGGGGCCGTCGAGCAGTACTTC. This sequence uses TRBV30 and TRBJ2-7; 11 middle bases align to TRBD2. The CDR3, from cysteine to phenylalanine, totals 14 residues. Only CDR3 DNA remains: 42 bases, in frame from the first base. Via the germline V gene (reference sequence), CDR1 is GTSNPN and CDR2 SVGIG. V lost 0 bases and J lost 6 bases, and the count of bases not matched to a germline gene is 4.